These T cell receptor beta chains were read from a single sample in a study of blood T cell repertoires in COVID-19. Clones were read by immunoSEQ multiplex PCR, and TCRdb kept only the in-frame ones, dropping some. The sample yields more than 140,000 clones, around 88% seen once. Sequencing used peripheral blood. The source of these receptors is an older woman with acute or convalescent COVID-19. Each CDR3 is given with its conserved first and last residue. Each record gives: D gene, J gene, clone size, V gene, CDR3 protein, CDR3 DNA. The D gene is left open where the match is weak. A clone size is listed for some rows: how often the clone was seen (once, few, many), or a class if it is expanded.

NA	TRBJ2-7	NA	TRBV6-5	CASSNHSPYEQYF	TGTGCCAGCAGTAACCACTCCCCCTACGAGCAGTACTTC
TRBD1	TRBJ1-5	NA	TRBV18	CASSPGQGSNQPQHF	TGTGCCAGCTCACCGGGACAGGGTAGCAATCAGCCCCAGCATTTT
TRBD2	TRBJ2-5	NA	TRBV13	CASSLTGGLQETQYF	TGTGCCAGCAGCTTAACGGGGGGGCTCCAAGAGACCCAGTACTTC
NA	TRBJ1-2	NA	TRBV19	CASNADLNYGYTF	TGTGCCAGTAACGCAGACTTAAACTATGGCTACACCTTC
TRBD1	TRBJ1-6	NA	TRBV15	CATSVQNRGGSPLHF	TGTGCCACCAGCGTTCAGAACAGGGGTGGTTCACCCCTCCACTTT
NA	TRBJ1-6	few	TRBV2	CASSREENSPLHF	TGTGCCAGCAGCCGGGAAGAAAATTCACCCCTCCACTTT
NA	TRBJ1-2	once	TRBV18	CASSPSGFGYTF	TGTGCCAGCTCACCATCGGGGTTTGGCTACACCTTC
NA	TRBJ1-5	once	TRBV4-2	CASSQDQSSNQPQHF	TGTGCCAGCAGCCAAGACCAGTCTAGCAATCAGCCCCAGCATTTT
TRBD1	TRBJ1-1	NA	TRBV3-1/TRBV3-2	CASSSTGDTEAFF	TGTGCCAGCAGTTCGACAGGGGACACTGAAGCTTTCTTT
NA	TRBJ1-5	NA	TRBV5-5	CASSPSMDRVNQPQHF	TGTGCCAGCAGCCCTTCGATGGACAGAGTCAATCAGCCCCAGCATTTT
TRBD2	TRBJ2-2	NA	TRBV10-3	CAIRTSGGNTGELFF	TGTGCCATCAGGACTAGCGGGGGGAACACCGGGGAGCTGTTTTTT
NA	TRBJ2-7	NA	TRBV25-1	CASSRGGKQYF	TGTGCCAGCAGTAGGGGGGGAAAGCAGTACTTC
TRBD1	TRBJ1-2	NA	TRBV6-6	CASRTASGQGDGYTF	TGTGCCAGCAGAACTGCCTCGGGACAGGGGGATGGCTACACCTTC
NA	TRBJ2-5	NA	TRBV7-3	CASSVPGAGETQYF	TGTGCCAGCAGCGTCCCGGGAGCGGGAGAGACCCAGTACTTC
NA	TRBJ1-5	once	TRBV29-1	CSVGGGNQPQHF	TGCAGCGTTGGCGGGGGGAATCAGCCCCAGCATTTT
NA	TRBJ1-2	NA	TRBV4-2	CASSQDPDRGFYGYTF	TGTGCCAGCAGCCAAGATCCGGACAGAGGGTTCTATGGCTACACCTTC
TRBD1	TRBJ2-5	NA	TRBV30	CAWKPDRAQGTQYF	TGTGCCTGGAAACCAGACAGGGCCCAGGGGACCCAGTACTTC
NA	TRBJ1-6	NA	TRBV6-6	CASSYGRASNSPLHF	TGTGCCAGCAGTTACGGAAGAGCGAGTAATTCACCCCTCCACTTT
NA	TRBJ2-5	NA	TRBV24-1	CATSDPGVQETQYF	TGTGCCACCAGTGATCCAGGGGTACAAGAGACCCAGTACTTC
TRBD1	TRBJ1-6	NA	TRBV2	CASLPTDRGLNSPLHF	TGTGCCAGCTTACCAACGGACAGGGGGCTTAATTCACCCCTCCACTTT
NA	TRBJ1-5	NA	TRBV30	CAWGPGSHQPQHF	TGTGCCTGGGGTCCCGGGAGCCATCAGCCCCAGCATTTT
TRBD1	TRBJ1-5	NA	TRBV30	CAWNPSGTVYSNQPQHF	TGTGCCTGGAACCCGTCGGGGACAGTTTATAGCAATCAGCCCCAGCATTTT
NA	TRBJ1-4	NA	TRBV19	CASSIIRQSNEKLFF	TGTGCCAGTAGTATAATACGACAGTCTAATGAAAAACTGTTTTTT
TRBD1	TRBJ1-2	NA	TRBV7-2	CASSASPPGQGIGYTF	TGTGCCAGCAGCGCTAGTCCTCCGGGACAGGGTATTGGCTACACCTTC
NA	TRBJ1-2	NA	TRBV19	CASSLGVGSGYTF	TGTGCCAGTAGCCTCGGGGTGGGTTCCGGCTACACCTTC
TRBD2	TRBJ2-5	NA	TRBV27	CASSLSGGSQETQYF	TGTGCCAGCAGTTTATCGGGGGGGAGCCAAGAGACCCAGTACTTC
NA	TRBJ1-4	NA	TRBV28	CASRPGGDMSEKLFF	TGTGCCAGCAGGCCCGGGGGGGACATGAGTGAAAAACTGTTTTTT
NA	TRBJ1-3	NA	TRBV7-2	CASSLGTPLSGNTIYF	TGTGCCAGCAGCCTAGGGACACCCCTCTCTGGAAACACCATATATTTT
TRBD2	TRBJ2-3	once	TRBV25-1	CASSDRRLAGTDTQYF	TGTGCCAGCAGCGACCGTCGCCTAGCGGGGACAGATACGCAGTATTTT
NA	TRBJ1-6	NA	TRBV23-1	CASSPDISEVDNSPLHF	TGCGCCAGCAGTCCGGACATTTCCGAAGTCGATAATTCACCCCTCCACTTT
TRBD1	TRBJ1-1	NA	TRBV11-2	CASSHLGQGWNTEAFF	TGTGCCAGCTCCCATTTGGGACAGGGGTGGAACACTGAAGCTTTCTTT
NA	TRBJ1-2	NA	TRBV9	CASSVGGGDYGYTF	TGTGCCAGCAGCGTAGGTGGAGGGGACTATGGCTACACCTTC
NA	TRBJ2-5	NA	TRBV9	CASSVGQGQETQYF	TGTGCCAGCAGCGTAGGACAAGGCCAAGAGACCCAGTACTTC